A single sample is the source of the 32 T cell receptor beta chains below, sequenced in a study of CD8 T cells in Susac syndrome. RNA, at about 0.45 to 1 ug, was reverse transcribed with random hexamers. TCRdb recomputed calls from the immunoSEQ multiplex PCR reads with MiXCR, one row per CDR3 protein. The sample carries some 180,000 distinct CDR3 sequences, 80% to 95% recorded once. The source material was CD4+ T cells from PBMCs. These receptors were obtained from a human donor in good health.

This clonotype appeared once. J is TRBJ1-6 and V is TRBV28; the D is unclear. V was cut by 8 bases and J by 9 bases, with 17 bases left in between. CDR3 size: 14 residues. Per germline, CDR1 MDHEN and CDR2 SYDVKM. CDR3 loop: CASGGLSHVSPLHF. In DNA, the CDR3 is TGTGCCAGCGGTGGCCTTTCCCATGTTTCACCCCTCCACTTT.

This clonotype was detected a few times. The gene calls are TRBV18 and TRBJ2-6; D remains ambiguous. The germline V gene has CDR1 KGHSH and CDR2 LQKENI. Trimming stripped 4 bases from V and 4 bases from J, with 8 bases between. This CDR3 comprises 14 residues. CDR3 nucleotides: TGTGCCAGCTCACTTAAAGGCGGGGCCAACGTCCTGACTTTC. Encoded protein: CASSLKGGANVLTF.

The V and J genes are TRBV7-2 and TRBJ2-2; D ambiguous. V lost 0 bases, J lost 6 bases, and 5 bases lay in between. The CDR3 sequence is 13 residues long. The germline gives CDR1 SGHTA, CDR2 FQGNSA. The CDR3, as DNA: TGTGCCAGCAGCTTAGCGAATCCCGGGGAGCTGTTTTTT. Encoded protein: CASSLANPGELFF. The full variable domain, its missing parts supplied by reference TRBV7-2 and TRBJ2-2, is GAGVSQSPSNKVTEKGKDVELRCDPISGHTALYWYRQSLGQGLEFLIYFQGNSAPDKSGLPSDRFSAERTGGSVSTLTIQRTQQEDSAVYLCASSLANPGELFFGEGSRLTVL.

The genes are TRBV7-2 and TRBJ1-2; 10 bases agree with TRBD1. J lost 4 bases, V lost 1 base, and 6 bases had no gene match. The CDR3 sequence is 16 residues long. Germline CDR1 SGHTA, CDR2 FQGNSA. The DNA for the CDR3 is TGTGCCAGCAGCTTAGTAGGGACAGGGGTTAGCTATGGCTACACCTTC. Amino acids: CASSLVGTGVSYGYTF.

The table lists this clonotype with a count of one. CDR3 DNA sequence: TGCGCCAGCAGCGATGGCGGGGGGGATGAGCAGTTCTTC. Amino acid sequence: CASSDGGGDEQFF. This chain uses TRBV5-1 with TRBJ2-1; 9 positions agree with TRBD2. The CDR3 is 13 amino acids. Trimming cost V 4 bases and J 8 bases; bases outside gene matches: 4. Germline V lookup: CDR1 SGHRS, CDR2 YFSETQ. Variable domain in full (rest from reference TRBV5-1 and TRBJ2-1): KAGVTQTPRYLIKTRGQQVTLSCSPISGHRSVSWYQQTPGQGLQFLFEYFSETQRNKGNFPGRFSGRQFSNSRSEMNVSTLELGDSALYLCASSDGGGDEQFFGPGTRLTVL.

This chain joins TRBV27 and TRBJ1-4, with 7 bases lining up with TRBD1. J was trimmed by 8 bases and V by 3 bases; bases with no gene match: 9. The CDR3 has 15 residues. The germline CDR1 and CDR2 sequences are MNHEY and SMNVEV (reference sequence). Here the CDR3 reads CASSLALRRGEKLFF. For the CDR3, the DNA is TGTGCCAGCAGTTTGGCCCTTCGCAGGGGGGAAAAACTGTTTTTT.

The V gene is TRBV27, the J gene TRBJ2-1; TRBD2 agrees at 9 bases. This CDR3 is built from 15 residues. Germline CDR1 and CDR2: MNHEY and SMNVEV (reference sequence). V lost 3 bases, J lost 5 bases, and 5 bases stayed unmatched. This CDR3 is CASSFPAGGNNEQFF. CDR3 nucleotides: TGTGCCAGCAGTTTCCCGGCGGGGGGGAACAATGAGCAGTTCTTC.

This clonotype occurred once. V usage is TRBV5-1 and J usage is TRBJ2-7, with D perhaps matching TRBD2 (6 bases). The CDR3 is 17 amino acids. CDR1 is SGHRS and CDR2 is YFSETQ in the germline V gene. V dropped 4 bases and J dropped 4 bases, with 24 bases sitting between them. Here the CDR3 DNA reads TGCGCCAGCAGCCCTGAGATTCGGCGGGGCGAGGGGTACGAGCAGTACTTC. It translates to CASSPEIRRGEGYEQYF.

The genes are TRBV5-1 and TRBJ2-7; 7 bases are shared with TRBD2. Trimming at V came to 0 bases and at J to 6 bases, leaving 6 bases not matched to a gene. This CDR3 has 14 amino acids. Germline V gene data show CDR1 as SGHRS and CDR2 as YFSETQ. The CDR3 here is CASSLVAGEGEQYF. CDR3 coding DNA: TGCGCCAGCAGCTTGGTGGCGGGGGAGGGCGAGCAGTACTTC.

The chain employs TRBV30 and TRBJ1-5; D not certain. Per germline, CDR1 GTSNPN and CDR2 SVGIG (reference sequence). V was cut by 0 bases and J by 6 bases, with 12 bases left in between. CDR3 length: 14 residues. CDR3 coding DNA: TGTGCCTGGAGTGTGGATTTCGGGGTTCAGCCCCAGCATTTT. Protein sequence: CAWSVDFGVQPQHF.

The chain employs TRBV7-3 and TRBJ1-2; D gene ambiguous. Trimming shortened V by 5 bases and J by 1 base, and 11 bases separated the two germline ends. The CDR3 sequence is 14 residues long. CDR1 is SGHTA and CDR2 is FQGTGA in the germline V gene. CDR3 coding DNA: TGTGCCAGCAGCCCGCCCCTATATAACTATGGCTACACCTTC. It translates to CASSPPLYNYGYTF.

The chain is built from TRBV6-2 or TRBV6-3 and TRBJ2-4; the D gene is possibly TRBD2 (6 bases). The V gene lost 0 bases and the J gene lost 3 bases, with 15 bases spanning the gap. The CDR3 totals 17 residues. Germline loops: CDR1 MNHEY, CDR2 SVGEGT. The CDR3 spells CASSYSKWRDVKNIQYF. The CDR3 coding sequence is TGTGCCAGCAGTTACTCGAAGTGGCGGGACGTCAAAAACATTCAGTACTTC.

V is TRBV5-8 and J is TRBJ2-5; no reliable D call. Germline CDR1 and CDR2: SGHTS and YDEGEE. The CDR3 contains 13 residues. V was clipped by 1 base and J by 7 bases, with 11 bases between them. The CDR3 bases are TGTGCCAGCAGCTTGTCACAGTATGGGACCCAGTACTTC. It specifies CASSLSQYGTQYF.

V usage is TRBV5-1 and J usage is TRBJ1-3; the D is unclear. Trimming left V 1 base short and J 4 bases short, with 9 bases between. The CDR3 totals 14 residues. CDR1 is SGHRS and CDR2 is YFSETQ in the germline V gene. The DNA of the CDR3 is TGCGCCAGCAGCTTGAAACCGGGAGGAAACACCATATATTTT. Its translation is CASSLKPGGNTIYF.

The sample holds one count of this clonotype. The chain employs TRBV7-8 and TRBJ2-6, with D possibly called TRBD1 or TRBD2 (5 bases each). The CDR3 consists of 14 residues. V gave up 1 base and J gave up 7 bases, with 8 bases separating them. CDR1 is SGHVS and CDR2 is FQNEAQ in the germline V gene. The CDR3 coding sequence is TGTGCCAGCAGCTTAGGGGGGTTCGCCAACGTCCTGACTTTC. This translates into CASSLGGFANVLTF.

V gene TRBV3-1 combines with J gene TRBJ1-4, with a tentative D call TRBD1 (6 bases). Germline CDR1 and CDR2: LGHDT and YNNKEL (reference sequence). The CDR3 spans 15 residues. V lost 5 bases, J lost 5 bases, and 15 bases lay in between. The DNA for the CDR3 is TGTGCCAGCAGCTCAGCAGGACAGACAAATGAAAAACTGTTTTTT. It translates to CASSSAGQTNEKLFF.

The CDR3 DNA reads TGTGCCAGCAGCGTGAGCGGGGGAGAAACTGGAAACACCATATATTTT. Its translation is CASSVSGGETGNTIYF. This chain links TRBV9 with TRBJ1-3, with a possible D match to TRBD1 (5 bases). V lost 2 bases and J 2 bases, leaving 14 bases between the germline ends. This CDR3 has 16 amino acids. The V gene's germline CDR1 is SGDLS and CDR2 YYNGEE.

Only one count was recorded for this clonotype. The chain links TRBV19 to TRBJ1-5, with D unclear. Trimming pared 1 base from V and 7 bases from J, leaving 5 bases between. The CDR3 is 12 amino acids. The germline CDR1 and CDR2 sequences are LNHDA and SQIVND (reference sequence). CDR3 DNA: TGTGCCAGTAGTATAGCCGGGCAGCCCCAGCATTTT. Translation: CASSIAGQPQHF. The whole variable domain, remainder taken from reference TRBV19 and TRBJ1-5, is DGGITQSPKYLFRKEGQNVTLSCEQNLNHDAMYWYRQDPGQGLRLIYYSQIVNDFQKGDIAEGYSVSREKKESFPLTVTSAQKNPTAFYLCASSIAGQPQHFGDGTRLSIL.

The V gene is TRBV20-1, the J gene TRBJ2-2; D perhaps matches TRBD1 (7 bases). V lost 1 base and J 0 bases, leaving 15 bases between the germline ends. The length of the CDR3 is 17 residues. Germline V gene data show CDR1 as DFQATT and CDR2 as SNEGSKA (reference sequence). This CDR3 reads CSARVSGGKANTGELFF. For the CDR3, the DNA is TGCAGTGCTAGAGTCTCAGGGGGGAAGGCGAACACCGGGGAGCTGTTTTTT.

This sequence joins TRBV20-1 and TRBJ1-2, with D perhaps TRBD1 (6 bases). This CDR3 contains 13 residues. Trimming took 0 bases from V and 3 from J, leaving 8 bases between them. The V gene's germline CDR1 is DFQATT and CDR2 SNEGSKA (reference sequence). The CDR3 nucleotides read TGCAGTGCTAGAGAAGGGGGGTACTATGGCTACACCTTC. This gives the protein CSAREGGYYGYTF.

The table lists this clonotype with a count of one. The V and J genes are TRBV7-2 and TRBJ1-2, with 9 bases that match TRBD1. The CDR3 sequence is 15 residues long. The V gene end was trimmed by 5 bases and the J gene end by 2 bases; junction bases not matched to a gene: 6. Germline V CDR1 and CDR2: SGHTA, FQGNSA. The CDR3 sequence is CASSKQGAMNYGYTF. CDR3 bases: TGTGCCAGCAGCAAACAGGGGGCTATGAACTATGGCTACACCTTC.

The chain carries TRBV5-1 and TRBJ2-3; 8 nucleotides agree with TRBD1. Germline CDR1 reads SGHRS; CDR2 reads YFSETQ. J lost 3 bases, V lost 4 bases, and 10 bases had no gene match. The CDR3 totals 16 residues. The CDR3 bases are TGCGCCAGCAGCCACGGACAGGGATGGGGAACAGATACGCAGTATTTT. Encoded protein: CASSHGQGWGTDTQYF.

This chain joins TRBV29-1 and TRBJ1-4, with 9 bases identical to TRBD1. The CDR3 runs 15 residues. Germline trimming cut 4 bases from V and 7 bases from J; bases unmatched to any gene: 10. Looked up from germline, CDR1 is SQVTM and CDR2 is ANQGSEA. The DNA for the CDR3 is TGCAGCGTTGCGTTCGGACAGGGGAGCTCTGAAAAACTGTTTTTT. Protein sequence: CSVAFGQGSSEKLFF.

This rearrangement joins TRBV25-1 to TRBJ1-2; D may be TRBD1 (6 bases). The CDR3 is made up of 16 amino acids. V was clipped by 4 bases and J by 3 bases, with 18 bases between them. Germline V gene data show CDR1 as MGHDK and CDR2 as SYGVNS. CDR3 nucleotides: TGTGCCAGCAGTGCCTTAGGGGGAGGTTCATACTATGGCTACACCTTC. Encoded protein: CASSALGGGSYYGYTF.

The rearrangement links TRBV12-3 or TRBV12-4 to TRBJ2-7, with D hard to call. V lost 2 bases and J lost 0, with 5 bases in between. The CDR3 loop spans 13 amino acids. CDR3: CASSLSFSYEQYF. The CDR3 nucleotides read TGTGCCAGCAGTTTAAGCTTCTCCTACGAGCAGTACTTC.

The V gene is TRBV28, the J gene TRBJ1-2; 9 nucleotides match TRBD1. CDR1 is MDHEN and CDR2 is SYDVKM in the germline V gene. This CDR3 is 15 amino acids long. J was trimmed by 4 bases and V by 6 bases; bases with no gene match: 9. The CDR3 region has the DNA TGTGCCAGCAGCCCGGGACAGGGTACGGCCTATGGCTACACCTTC. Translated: CASSPGQGTAYGYTF.

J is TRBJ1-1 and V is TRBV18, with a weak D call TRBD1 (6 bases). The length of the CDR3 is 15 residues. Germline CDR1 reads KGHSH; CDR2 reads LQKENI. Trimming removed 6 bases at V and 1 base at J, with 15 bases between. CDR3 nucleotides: TGTGCCAGCTCCACAACCGGGGGCGGGAACACTGAAGCTTTCTTT. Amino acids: CASSTTGGGNTEAFF. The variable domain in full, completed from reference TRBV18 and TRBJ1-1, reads NAGVMQNPRHLVRRRGQEARLRCSPMKGHSHVYWYRQLPEEGLKFMVYLQKENIIDESGMPKERFSAEFPKEGPSILRIQQVVRGDSAAYFCASSTTGGGNTEAFFGQGTRLTVV.

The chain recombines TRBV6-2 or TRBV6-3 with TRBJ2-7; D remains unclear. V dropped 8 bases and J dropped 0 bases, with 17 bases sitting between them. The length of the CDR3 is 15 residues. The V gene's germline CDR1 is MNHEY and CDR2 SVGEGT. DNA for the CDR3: TGTGCCAGCGCCCCGGCAGGCTTTTACTCCTACGAGCAGTACTTC. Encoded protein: CASAPAGFYSYEQYF.

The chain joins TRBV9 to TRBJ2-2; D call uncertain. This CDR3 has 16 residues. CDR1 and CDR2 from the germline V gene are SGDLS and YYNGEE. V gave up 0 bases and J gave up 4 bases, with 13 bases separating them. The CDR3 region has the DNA TGTGCCAGCAGCGTAGGGTCTTGGGGTGCCACCGGGGAGCTGTTTTTT. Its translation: CASSVGSWGATGELFF.

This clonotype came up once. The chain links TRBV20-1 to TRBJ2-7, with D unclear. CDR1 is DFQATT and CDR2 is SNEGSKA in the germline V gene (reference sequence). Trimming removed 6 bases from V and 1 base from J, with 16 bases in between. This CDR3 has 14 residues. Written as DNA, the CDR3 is TGCAGTGCCCCGAGGAGCCTTGGGTCCTACGAGCAGTACTTC. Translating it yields CSAPRSLGSYEQYF.

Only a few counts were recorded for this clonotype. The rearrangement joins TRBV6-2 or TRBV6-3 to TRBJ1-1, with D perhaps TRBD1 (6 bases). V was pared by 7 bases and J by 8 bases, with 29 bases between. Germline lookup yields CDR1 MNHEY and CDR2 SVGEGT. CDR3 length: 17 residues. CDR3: CASTWTVIGRMVGEAFF. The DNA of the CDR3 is TGTGCCAGCACCTGGACAGTAATCGGTAGGATGGTCGGAGAAGCTTTCTTT.

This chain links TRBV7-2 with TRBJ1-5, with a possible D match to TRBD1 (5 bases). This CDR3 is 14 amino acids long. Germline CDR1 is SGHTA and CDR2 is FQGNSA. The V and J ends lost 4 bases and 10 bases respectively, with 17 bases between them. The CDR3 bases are TGTGCCAGCAGCTCCTGGACTGCTACAGGACCCCAGCATTTT. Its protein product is CASSSWTATGPQHF.